This T cell receptor (beta chain) comes out of a study of control samples from healthy donors and cancer patients. CDR1 and CDR2 from the germline V gene are MNHEY and SMNVEV (reference sequence). Trimming removed 6 bases from V and 7 bases from J; junction bases left unmatched: 11. The CDR3 length is 16 residues. Sequencing was performed with immunoSEQ multiplex PCR; in TCRdb, only in-frame clones are kept and a portion is missing. The data contain 150,000 to 200,000 clones, 85% to 95% of them singletons. This receptor was identified in a young man in good health. This sequence joins TRBV27 and TRBJ2-1, with 11 bases fitting TRBD2. The sample taken for sequencing was blood. In DNA form, the CDR3 reads TGTGCCAGCAGGCTGTCTCCGGGACTAGCGGTGAATGAGCAGTTCTTC. Translation gives CASRLSPGLAVNEQFF.